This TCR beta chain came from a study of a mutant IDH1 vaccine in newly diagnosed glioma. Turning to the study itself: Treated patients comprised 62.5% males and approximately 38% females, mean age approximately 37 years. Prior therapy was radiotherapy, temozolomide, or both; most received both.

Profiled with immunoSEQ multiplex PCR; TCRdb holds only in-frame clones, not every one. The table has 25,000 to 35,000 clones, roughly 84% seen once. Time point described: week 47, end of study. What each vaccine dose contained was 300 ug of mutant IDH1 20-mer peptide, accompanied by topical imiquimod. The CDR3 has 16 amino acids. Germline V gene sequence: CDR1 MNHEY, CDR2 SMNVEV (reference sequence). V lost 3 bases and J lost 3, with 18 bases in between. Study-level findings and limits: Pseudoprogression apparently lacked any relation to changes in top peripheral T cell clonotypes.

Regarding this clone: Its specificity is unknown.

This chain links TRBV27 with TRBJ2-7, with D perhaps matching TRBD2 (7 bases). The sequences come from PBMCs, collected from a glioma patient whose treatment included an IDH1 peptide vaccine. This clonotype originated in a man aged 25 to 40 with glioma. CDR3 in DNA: TGTGCCAGCAGTTTTGAGGGGGGGGCTCCTAGCTACGAGCAGTACTTC. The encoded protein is CASSFEGGAPSYEQYF.